The next 10 T cell receptor beta chains were all read from a single sample in a study of Tregs in tolerant kidney transplant recipients. Libraries were prepared by immunoSEQ multiplex PCR; TCRdb keeps only in-frame clonotypes and omits some of them. This sample has some 74,000 clones, with around 93% found just once. The source material was Tregs from blood, sampled before the transplant. These receptors originate from a human donor who received a combined kidney and bone marrow transplant.

The V gene is TRBV5-1, the J gene TRBJ2-3, with D perhaps matching TRBD1 (5 bases). This CDR3 is 19 amino acids long. Deletions cut 1 base from V and 0 bases from J, with 21 bases between. Germline CDR1 and CDR2: SGHRS and YFSETQ. For the CDR3, the DNA is TGCGCCAGCAGCTTGAGGTATGCAGGGTATCGGACAAGCACAGATACGCAGTATTTT. Translated: CASSLRYAGYRTSTDTQYF.

V and J are TRBV11-2 and TRBJ2-1; D not resolved. The germline gives CDR1 SGHAT, CDR2 FQNNGV. Trimming took off 2 bases at V and 4 bases at J, with 9 bases between the two ends. This CDR3 is 14 amino acids long. The CDR3 DNA reads as TGTGCCAGCAGCTTACTCGGCCTATACAATGAGCAGTTCTTC. Amino acids: CASSLLGLYNEQFF.

V and J are TRBV29-1 and TRBJ1-1, with D unresolved. This CDR3 region has 13 residues. V lost 6 bases and J 0 bases, leaving 11 bases between the germline ends. CDR1 and CDR2 (germline): SQVTM, ANQGSEA. CDR3 loop: CSVGGRLNTEAFF. The CDR3 DNA reads as TGCAGCGTGGGAGGACGGTTGAACACTGAAGCTTTCTTT.

This chain links TRBV5-1 with TRBJ2-7, with 12 bases matching TRBD2. Germline V gives CDR1 SGHRS, CDR2 YFSETQ. V lost 1 base to trimming and J lost 5 bases; unmatched junction nucleotides: 4. This CDR3 has 15 residues. Here the CDR3 reads CASSLLAGGPNEQYF. The CDR3 DNA follows: TGCGCCAGCAGCTTGCTAGCGGGAGGGCCTAACGAGCAGTACTTC. The whole variable domain, remainder taken from reference TRBV5-1 and TRBJ2-7, is KAGVTQTPRYLIKTRGQQVTLSCSPISGHRSVSWYQQTPGQGLQFLFEYFSETQRNKGNFPGRFSGRQFSNSRSEMNVSTLELGDSALYLCASSLLAGGPNEQYFGPGTRLTVT.

The rearrangement uses TRBV6-6 and TRBJ1-1; D is unclear. The V end was cut by 4 bases, the J end by 2 bases, with 2 bases between. Germline assignment: CDR1 MNHNY and CDR2 SVGAGI (reference sequence). This CDR3 has 11 residues. CDR3 DNA: TGTGCCAGCAGTTCTAACACTGAAGCTTTCTTT. Its protein product is CASSSNTEAFF.

The rearrangement links TRBV10-3 to TRBJ2-7; 9 bases fit TRBD1. Trimming cost V 5 bases and J 7 bases; bases outside gene matches: 12. The CDR3 length is 15 residues. Germline V gene data show CDR1 as ENHRY and CDR2 as SYGVKD. The CDR3 is CAISPTGTGREEQYF. CDR3 DNA sequence: TGTGCCATCAGTCCAACCGGGACAGGGAGGGAAGAGCAGTACTTC.

This clone was observed a single time. The chain's CDR3 is CASSRWVSYEQYF. CDR3 sequence (DNA): TGCGCCAGCAGTCGCTGGGTATCCTACGAGCAGTACTTC. The rearrangement joins TRBV23-1 to TRBJ2-7; D ambiguous. TRBV23-1 is flagged as an ORF with uncertain function. With 4 bases removed from V and 1 base from J, the gap between germline ends came to 8 bases. This CDR3 comprises 13 residues.

The count of this clone is one. J is TRBJ2-3 and V is TRBV18; possibly TRBD2 for D (5 bases). The CDR3 contains 15 residues. The ends were cut back, 1 base at V and 2 bases at J, with 10 bases in the middle. The germline gives CDR1 KGHSH, CDR2 LQKENI. The CDR3 nucleotides are TGTGCCAGCTCACCACGGATCGGGAACACAGATACGCAGTATTTT. This codes for CASSPRIGNTDTQYF. The complete variable domain, with remaining parts taken from reference TRBV18 and TRBJ2-3, reads NAGVMQNPRHLVRRRGQEARLRCSPMKGHSHVYWYRQLPEEGLKFMVYLQKENIIDESGMPKERFSAEFPKEGPSILRIQQVVRGDSAAYFCASSPRIGNTDTQYFGPGTRLTVL.

V and J are TRBV9 and TRBJ2-1, with 8 bases aligning to TRBD2. The junction had 5 bases not matched to a gene; V was cut back by 0 bases and J by 9 bases. The CDR3 length is 14 residues. Germline assignment: CDR1 SGDLS and CDR2 YYNGEE. CDR3 loop: CASSVESRGGEQFF. DNA of the CDR3: TGTGCCAGCAGCGTAGAGTCACGGGGGGGTGAGCAGTTCTTC.

The V gene is TRBV25-1, the J gene TRBJ2-3, with no clear D. This CDR3 is built from 11 residues. Germline V gene lookup returns CDR1 MGHDK and CDR2 SYGVNS. V was shortened by 4 bases and J by 8 bases, with 7 bases between the two germline ends. The CDR3 protein is CASSVATTQYF. In DNA form, the CDR3 reads TGTGCCAGCAGTGTTGCGACTACGCAGTATTTT.